This TCR beta chain is from a study of cytomegalovirus exposure and HLA in healthy donors. Study results and caveats: Later on, a genetic analysis was performed. It linked a missense variant in DCLRE1C with V- and J-gene trimming of TCR beta. As a later analysis revealed, most CMV-associated TCR beta chains appeared HLA-restricted.

The germline V and J ends were trimmed by 4 bases and 0 bases, with 9 bases remaining between them. The CDR3 spans 14 residues. Germline assignment: CDR1 MGHRA and CDR2 YSYEKL. The PCR contained 60 Vbeta and 13 Jbeta primers. Clones were sequenced by immunoSEQ multiplex PCR, and TCRdb holds only the in-frame ones, with some missing. This sample has 150,000 to 200,000 clones, with around 76% found just once. Regarding this clone: Antigen specificity is unknown.

This clonotype was obtained from a man younger than 40 in good health and CMV-seronegative. The source material was PBMCs. This sequence joins TRBV4-1 and TRBJ2-5; D is perhaps TRBD1 (5 bases). CDR3 DNA: TGCGCCAGCAGCCCAGTCAGGGACCAAGAGACCCAGTACTTC. Its protein product is CASSPVRDQETQYF.